Each of the 21 T cell receptor beta chains below was sequenced from the same sample in a study of blood T cell repertoires in COVID-19. The method was immunoSEQ multiplex PCR; TCRdb's version includes in-frame clones alone and lacks a portion of them. Of approximately 150,000 clones listed, 65% to 85% are singletons. Sequencing used peripheral blood. These receptors came from a man younger than 40 with COVID-19, enrolled during active disease.

The chain combines TRBV5-5 with TRBJ2-3; TRBD1 matches 7 bases. From germline, CDR1 is SGHKS and CDR2 YYEKEE (reference sequence). J lost 3 bases, V lost 2 bases, and 3 bases had no gene match. CDR3 size: 14 residues. The chain's CDR3 is CASSLGTATDTQYF. The CDR3 region has the DNA TGTGCCAGCAGCTTAGGGACAGCTACAGATACGCAGTATTTT.

The chain combines TRBV10-3 with TRBJ2-1, with D hard to call. CDR3 size: 11 residues. CDR1 and CDR2 from the germline V gene are ENHRY and SYGVKD. V lost 0 bases to trimming and J lost 9 bases, with 3 bases between them. CDR3 amino acids: CAISESSEQFF. In DNA, the CDR3 is TGTGCCATCAGTGAGTCGAGTGAGCAGTTCTTC.

The gene calls are TRBV5-4 and TRBJ2-7, with 9 bases identical to TRBD2. The CDR3 has 15 amino acids. Germline trimming cut 4 bases from V and 4 bases from J; bases unmatched to any gene: 9. CDR1 and CDR2 (germline): SGHNT, YYREEE (reference sequence). CDR3 sequence reads: CASSPEGSGSYEQYF. The DNA of the CDR3 is TGTGCCAGCAGCCCCGAAGGTAGCGGGAGTTACGAGCAGTACTTC.

The chain recombines TRBV2 with TRBJ2-3; TRBD2 might be the D (6 bases). CDR1 is SNHLY and CDR2 is FYNNEI in the germline V gene. The CDR3 consists of 13 residues. Trimming pared 6 bases from V and 3 bases from J, leaving 10 bases between. The CDR3: CASRRGTTDTQYF. DNA for the CDR3: TGTGCCAGCAGACGGGGGACGACAGATACGCAGTATTTT.

This clone has more than one count but fewer than ten. The chain is built from TRBV30 and TRBJ1-2, with no clear D. The CDR3 sequence is 14 residues long. CDR1 and CDR2 (germline): GTSNPN, SVGIG (reference sequence). Trimming removed 0 bases at V and 6 bases at J, with 14 bases between. DNA for the CDR3: TGTGCCTGGAGTGTACCTCCCAGGTGGAATGGCTACACCTTC. Protein product: CAWSVPPRWNGYTF. The full variable domain, completed using reference TRBV30 and TRBJ1-2, is SQTIHQWPATLVQPVGSPLSLECTVEGTSNPNLYWYRQAAGRGLQLLFYSVGIGQISSEVPQNLSASRPQDRQFILSSKKLLLSDSGFYLCAWSVPPRWNGYTFGSGTRLTVV.

The chain uses TRBV11-2 and TRBJ2-3, with 8 bases matching TRBD1. The CDR3 has 15 residues. The ends lost 5 bases at V and 3 bases at J; junction bases unmatched: 7. Germline assignment: CDR1 SGHAT and CDR2 FQNNGV. Here the CDR3 DNA reads TGTGCCAGCAGCCTAGGACAGGGTAGGACAGATACGCAGTATTTT. It is translated as CASSLGQGRTDTQYF.

This sequence joins TRBV11-2 and TRBJ2-2; no firm D call. The CDR3 is 15 amino acids. Trimming stripped 4 bases from V and 6 bases from J, with 15 bases between. The germline V gene has CDR1 SGHAT and CDR2 FQNNGV. CDR3 sequence: CASSWRPSVPGELFF. The CDR3 region has the DNA TGTGCCAGCAGCTGGCGGCCTAGTGTCCCCGGGGAGCTGTTTTTT. The whole variable domain, filled in from reference TRBV11-2 and TRBJ2-2, reads EAGVAQSPRYKIIEKRQSVAFWCNPISGHATLYWYQQILGQGPKLLIQFQNNGVVDDSQLPKDRFSAERLKGVDSTLKIQPAKLEDSAVYLCASSWRPSVPGELFFGEGSRLTVL.

This clone was counted a single time. The gene calls are TRBV7-8 and TRBJ2-1; 12 positions agree with TRBD2. J gave up 4 bases and V 5 bases, and 15 bases lay outside the gene matches. Germline CDR1 and CDR2: SGHVS and FQNEAQ. This CDR3 contains 19 residues. The CDR3 loop reads CASSHRIRLAGVMYNEQFF. CDR3 DNA: TGTGCCAGCAGCCACAGAATTCGACTAGCGGGAGTTATGTACAATGAGCAGTTCTTC. Variable domain in full (rest from reference TRBV7-8 and TRBJ2-1): GAGVSQSPRYKVAKRGQDVALRCDPISGHVSLFWYQQALGQGPEFLTYFQNEAQLDKSGLPSDRFFAERPEGSVSTLKIQRTQQEDSAVYLCASSHRIRLAGVMYNEQFFGPGTRLTVL.

This rearrangement joins TRBV6-5 to TRBJ2-3; D not certain. Trimming removed 0 bases at V and 2 bases at J, with 9 bases between. The CDR3 contains 15 residues. Germline V lookup: CDR1 MNHEY, CDR2 SVGAGI. This chain's CDR3 is CASSYSGAVTDTQYF. Here the CDR3 DNA reads TGTGCCAGCAGTTACTCGGGCGCAGTCACAGATACGCAGTATTTT.

This rearrangement joins TRBV28 to TRBJ2-7; 13 bases align to TRBD2. This CDR3 contains 15 residues. V gave up 5 bases and J gave up 3 bases; unmatched junction bases: 4. Per the germline V gene, CDR1 is MDHEN and CDR2 is SYDVKM. CDR3 protein: CASSHWTSGSYEQYF. In nucleotides, the CDR3 is TGTGCCAGCAGTCACTGGACTAGCGGGAGCTACGAGCAGTACTTC.

The genes are TRBV6-2 or TRBV6-3 and TRBJ1-3; 7 positions agree with TRBD1. The CDR3 extends over 15 amino acids. Germline trimming cut 6 bases from V and 0 bases from J; bases unmatched to any gene: 5. CDR1 and CDR2 (germline): MNHEY, SVGEGT. CDR3: CASSRGTDSGNTIYF. In DNA, the CDR3 is TGTGCCAGCAGCCGGGGGACAGACTCTGGAAACACCATATATTTT.

The chain has TRBV27 and TRBJ2-1; 8 bases fit TRBD2. V lost 5 bases to trimming and J lost 2 bases; unmatched junction nucleotides: 5. Per the germline V gene, CDR1 is MNHEY and CDR2 is SMNVEV (reference sequence). CDR3 length equals 15 residues. The CDR3 reads CASSNSGSTYNEQFF. The CDR3 DNA follows: TGTGCCAGCAGTAACAGCGGGAGTACCTACAATGAGCAGTTCTTC.

The V call is TRBV19, the J call TRBJ1-3, with D maybe TRBD1 (5 bases). The V gene lost 2 bases and the J gene lost 0 bases, with 8 bases spanning the gap. The CDR3 covers 15 residues. Germline V lookup: CDR1 LNHDA, CDR2 SQIVND (reference sequence). The DNA for the CDR3 is TGTGCCAGTAGTATAACAGGTACCTCTGGAAACACCATATATTTT. Protein sequence: CASSITGTSGNTIYF.

The chain employs TRBV9 and TRBJ2-5; D may be TRBD2 (6 bases). Looked up from germline, CDR1 is SGDLS and CDR2 is YYNGEE. The CDR3 sequence is 16 residues long. V lost 0 bases to trimming and J lost 4 bases, with 16 bases between them. The CDR3 DNA reads as TGTGCCAGCAGCGTAGGGGCCCGGGACGGGAGAGAGACCCAGTACTTC. Translated, it gives CASSVGARDGRETQYF.

This chain connects TRBV30 to TRBJ1-1, with TRBD1 matching over 7 bases. The CDR3 is made up of 13 amino acids. CDR1 GTSNPN and CDR2 SVGIG come from the germline V gene (reference sequence). Germline trimming cut 6 bases from V and 10 bases from J; bases unmatched to any gene: 14. The CDR3 DNA is TGTGCCTGCCCAGGGGGTGTCCACGGTGGAGCTTTCTTT. This translates into CACPGGVHGGAFF.

The chain is built from TRBV7-2 and TRBJ1-1; possibly TRBD1 for D (6 bases). V was trimmed by 4 bases and J by 1 base, leaving 10 bases between them. CDR1 and CDR2 from the germline V gene are SGHTA and FQGNSA. The CDR3 sequence is 14 residues long. The CDR3 here is CASSYRTENTEAFF. In DNA form, the CDR3 reads TGTGCCAGCAGCTACCGGACAGAGAACACTGAAGCTTTCTTT. The variable domain in full, completed from reference TRBV7-2 and TRBJ1-1, reads GAGVSQSPSNKVTEKGKDVELRCDPISGHTALYWYRQSLGQGLEFLIYFQGNSAPDKSGLPSDRFSAERTGGSVSTLTIQRTQQEDSAVYLCASSYRTENTEAFFGQGTRLTVV.

This clone has just one count. The chain is built from TRBV27 and TRBJ2-1, with TRBD1 identical over 7 bases. Germline V CDR1 and CDR2: MNHEY, SMNVEV (reference sequence). Trimming removed 5 bases from V and 8 bases from J; junction bases left unmatched: 9. This CDR3 is 14 amino acids long. In DNA, the CDR3 is TGTGCCAGCAGTCTTCTGACAGGGAAGGATGAGCAGTTCTTC. This sequence encodes CASSLLTGKDEQFF.

The V and J genes are TRBV5-1 and TRBJ2-7, with D perhaps matching TRBD2 (5 bases). CDR1 SGHRS and CDR2 YFSETQ come from the germline V gene. Trimming cost V 0 bases and J 2 bases, with 9 bases left between them. The CDR3 runs 14 residues. CDR3 sequence: CASSLAAATYEQYF. CDR3 coding DNA: TGCGCCAGCAGCTTGGCAGCGGCTACCTACGAGCAGTACTTC.

The chain couples TRBV30 to TRBJ1-5; tentatively, D is TRBD1 (5 bases). Trimming left V 0 bases short and J 4 bases short, with 10 bases between. The CDR3 runs 14 residues. Germline V lookup: CDR1 GTSNPN, CDR2 SVGIG (reference sequence). The CDR3 is CAWSVQAGNQPQHF. DNA for the CDR3: TGTGCCTGGAGTGTACAGGCAGGGAATCAGCCCCAGCATTTT.

The chain couples TRBV29-1 to TRBJ1-5, with D tentatively TRBD1 (5 bases). Between the trimmed V and J ends, which lost 7 bases and 0 bases, there was a span of 10 bases. Germline assignment: CDR1 SQVTM and CDR2 ANQGSEA. The CDR3 spans 13 residues. In DNA form, the CDR3 reads TGCAGCGCACAGGAGTATAGCAATCAGCCCCAGCATTTT. This gives the protein CSAQEYSNQPQHF.

The gene calls are TRBV7-9 and TRBJ2-7, with D perhaps TRBD2 (6 bases). V was clipped by 5 bases and J by 0 bases, with 20 bases between them. CDR3 length: 17 amino acids. Germline V gene sequence: CDR1 SEHNR, CDR2 FQNEAQ (reference sequence). CDR3 nucleotide sequence: TGTGCCAGCAGCCCCCGGCGGGGCAGGGTGGGCTCCTACGAGCAGTACTTC. The encoded protein is CASSPRRGRVGSYEQYF.